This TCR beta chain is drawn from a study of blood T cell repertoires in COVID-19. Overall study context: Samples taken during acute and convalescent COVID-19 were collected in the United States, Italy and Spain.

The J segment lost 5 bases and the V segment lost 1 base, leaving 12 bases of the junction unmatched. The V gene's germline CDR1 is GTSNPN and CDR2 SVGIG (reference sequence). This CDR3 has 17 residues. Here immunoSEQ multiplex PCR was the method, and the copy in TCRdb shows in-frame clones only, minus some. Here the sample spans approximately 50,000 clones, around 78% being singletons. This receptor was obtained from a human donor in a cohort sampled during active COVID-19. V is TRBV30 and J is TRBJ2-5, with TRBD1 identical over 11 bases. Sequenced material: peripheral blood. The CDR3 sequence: CAWSGLMGQGVRETQYF. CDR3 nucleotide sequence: TGTGCCTGGAGTGGGTTAATGGGACAGGGGGTTCGGGAGACCCAGTACTTC.